This T cell receptor (beta chain) was sequenced during a study of CD4 T cells in relation to SARS-CoV-2 and coronaviruses. The overall study: Controls used an HIV-1 Nef peptide pool or no peptide.

V was shortened by 6 bases and J by 6 bases, with 15 bases between the two germline ends. The CDR3 runs to 13 residues. Concerning this clone: The antigen is not known.

Sequencing was performed with immunoSEQ multiplex PCR; in TCRdb, only in-frame clones are kept and a portion is missing. Of 23,000 or so clones in the sample, roughly four fifths were seen once. Unexposed donor CD4+ T cells date from about 2010-2018, before the COVID-19 pandemic. Isolation of CD4+ T cells took place after roughly nine days in culture. Cells permitting, SARS-CoV-2 S/N and four cold-coronavirus spikes were tested on unexposed-donor CD4+ T cells. Half the medium was replaced with IL-2 medium on days 3 and 7. The sequenced material came from CD4+ T cells from PBMCs, cultured in vitro. The TCR sequence derives from a human donor in good health. The chain has TRBV12-3 or TRBV12-4 and TRBJ2-7; D not resolved. The CDR3 is CASSSSQVGEQYF. The CDR3 region has the DNA TGTGCCAGCAGCTCCTCCCAGGTCGGCGAGCAGTACTTC.